This record covers a single TCR beta chain. V was trimmed by 1 base and J by 5 bases, leaving 20 bases between them. Germline-derived CDR1 and CDR2 are SGHTA and FQGNSA. The CDR3 totals 17 residues. TCRdb re-called the RT-PCR reads through MiXCR, storing one row per CDR3 protein. The sample records almost 700,000 distinct CDR3 sequences, 11% to 15% being singletons. V usage is TRBV7-2 and J usage is TRBJ1-1; D is ambiguous. The clonotype comes from a female donor in good health, serving as a healthy control. Sequenced sample: memory CD4+ T cells from blood. Here the CDR3 reads CASSLGASGVGNTEAFF. CDR3 in DNA: TGTGCCAGCAGCTTAGGGGCTAGCGGGGTTGGTAATACTGAAGCTTTCTTT.